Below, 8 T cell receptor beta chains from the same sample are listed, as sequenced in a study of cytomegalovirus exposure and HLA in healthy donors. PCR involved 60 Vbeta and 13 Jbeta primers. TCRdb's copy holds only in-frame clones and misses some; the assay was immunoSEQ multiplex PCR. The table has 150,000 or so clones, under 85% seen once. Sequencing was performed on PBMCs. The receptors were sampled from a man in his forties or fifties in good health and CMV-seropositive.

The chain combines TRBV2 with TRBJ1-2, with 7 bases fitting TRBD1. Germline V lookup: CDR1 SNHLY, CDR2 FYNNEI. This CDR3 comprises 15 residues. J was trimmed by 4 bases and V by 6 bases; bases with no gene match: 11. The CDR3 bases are TGTGCCAGCAGCCTCACACCGACAGGGATCTATGGCTACACCTTC. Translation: CASSLTPTGIYGYTF. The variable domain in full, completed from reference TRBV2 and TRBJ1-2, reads EPEVTQTPSHQVTQMGQEVILRCVPISNHLYFYWYRQILGQKVEFLVSFYNNEISEKSEIFDDQFSVERPDGSNFTLKIRSTKLEDSAMYFCASSLTPTGIYGYTFGSGTRLTVV.

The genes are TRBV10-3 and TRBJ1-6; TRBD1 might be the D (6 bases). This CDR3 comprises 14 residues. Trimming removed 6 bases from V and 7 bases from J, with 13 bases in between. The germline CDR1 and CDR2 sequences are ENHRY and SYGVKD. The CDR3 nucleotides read TGTGCCATCAGCTCGACAGGTCTAAATTCACCCCTCCACTTT. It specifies CAISSTGLNSPLHF.

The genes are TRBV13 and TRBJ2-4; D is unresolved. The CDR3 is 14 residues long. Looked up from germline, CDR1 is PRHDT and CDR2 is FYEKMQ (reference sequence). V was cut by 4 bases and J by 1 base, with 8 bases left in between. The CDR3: CASSSTLAKNIQYF. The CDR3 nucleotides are TGTGCCAGCAGCTCTACGTTGGCCAAAAACATTCAGTACTTC.

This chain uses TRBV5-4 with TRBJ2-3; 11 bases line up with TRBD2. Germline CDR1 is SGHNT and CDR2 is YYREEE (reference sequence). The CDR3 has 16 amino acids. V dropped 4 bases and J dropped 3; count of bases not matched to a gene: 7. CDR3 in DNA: TGTGCCAGCAGCGCCCATATAGCGGGGGGGACAGATACGCAGTATTTT. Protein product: CASSAHIAGGTDTQYF.

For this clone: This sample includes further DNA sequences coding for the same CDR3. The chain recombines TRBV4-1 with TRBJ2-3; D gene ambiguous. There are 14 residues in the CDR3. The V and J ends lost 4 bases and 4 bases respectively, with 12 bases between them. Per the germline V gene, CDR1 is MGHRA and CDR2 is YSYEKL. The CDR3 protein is CASSPPSPSDTQYF. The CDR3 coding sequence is TGCGCCAGCAGCCCCCCTTCCCCCTCAGATACGCAGTATTTT.

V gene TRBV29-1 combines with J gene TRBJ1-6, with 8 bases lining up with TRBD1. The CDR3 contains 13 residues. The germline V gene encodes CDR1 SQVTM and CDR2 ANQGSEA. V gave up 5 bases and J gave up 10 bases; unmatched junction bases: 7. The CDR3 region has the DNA TGCAGCGTTTCCCCGGACAGGGACTCACCCCTCCACTTT. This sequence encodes CSVSPDRDSPLHF.

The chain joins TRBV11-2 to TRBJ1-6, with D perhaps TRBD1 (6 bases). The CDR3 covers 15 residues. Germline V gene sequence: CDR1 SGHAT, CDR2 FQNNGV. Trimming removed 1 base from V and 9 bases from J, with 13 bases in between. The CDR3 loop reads CASSLVQGLSSPLHF. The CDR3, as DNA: TGTGCCAGCAGCTTAGTTCAGGGGCTGAGTTCACCCCTCCACTTT.

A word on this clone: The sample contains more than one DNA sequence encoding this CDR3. The DNA for the CDR3 is TGCGCCAGCAGCTTAGGACAGTACAATGAGCAGTTCTTC. Its protein product is CASSLGQYNEQFF. The rearrangement uses TRBV5-1 and TRBJ2-1, with D tentatively TRBD1 (6 bases). V was trimmed by 2 bases and J by 4 bases, leaving 7 bases between them. The CDR3 totals 13 residues. Germline V CDR1 and CDR2: SGHRS, YFSETQ.